This T cell receptor beta chain is drawn from a study of early T cells in non-severe SARS-CoV-2 infection (dated by TCRdb to the early 2020s). For context, the study as a whole: Because TCR sequencing relied on bulk RNA taken from unsorted whole blood, pairing of alpha and beta chains was not possible. Overall study results and their limits: VDJdb matching was skewed toward anti-spike CD8 responses and likely underestimated virus-specific expansions, missing private and CD4 specificities.

A case-control design nested within a healthcare worker cohort in London, UK, was used, with weekly nasopharyngeal swab PCR tests and blood sampling performed. Healthcare workers were enrolled in the week of the UK lockdown, from 23 to 31 March 2020, and were followed every week for up to roughly 16 weeks. This clonotype was observed at least ten times. This clone's antigen is unknown. No qualities accompany the bases; no much larger clone lies one base away. The junction shows trimming of 2 bases on V and 6 bases on J, and the gene matches do not reach 11 bases of it. From its cysteine to its phenylalanine, the CDR3 spans 16 amino acids. The DNA shown is the 48-base CDR3, in frame from base 1. CDR1 and CDR2 were assigned from the germline V gene as MNHEY and SVGAGI. The library was produced with 5' RACE. Sequencer: NextSeq 500. To correct for sequencing error and PCR bias, the TCR library protocol tagged individual cDNA molecules with unique molecular identifiers. Both TCR alpha and beta chains were sequenced, and tight co-correlation was observed between alpha and beta sequence abundances in each sample. On the study's bioinformatics: Decombinator V4 was used to annotate the V gene, J gene and CDR3 of the TCR sequences. TCRs were defined as expanded if a significant change between any two time points was detected under a Poisson model with p below 0.0001. TCR abundances were normalised to the total number of TCRs sequenced in each sample and reported as counts per million. TRAV1-2 paired with TRAJ12, TRAJ20 or TRAJ33 defined MAIT TCRs, while TRAV10 paired with TRAJ18 defined iNKT TCRs. VDJdb, accessed 1 November 2021, was searched for CMV, EBV and SARS-CoV-2 annotated TCRs, with TCRs annotated for multiple antigens excluded. TCRdb took the public reads, trimmed them with fastp at Q25, ran MiXCR for clone calling and kept in-frame beta chains. Rows matching on CDR3 protein sequence are summarized as one entry with the most common DNA and genes. For this entry, the V and J calls and clone size follow TCRdb and not the study's own pipeline. This sample gives more than 90,000 distinct CDR3 sequences in total; 13% of them show up just once. The leading ten clones occupy over 2% of the sample.

In this chain, TRBV6-5 is recombined with TRBJ1-1; the central 8 bases match TRBD1. Sequencing was performed on whole blood. This sequence was found in an adult who was a healthcare worker with PCR-confirmed SARS-CoV-2 infection or an uninfected control (not recorded which). The DNA is as follows: TGTGCCAGCAGTTACCGGACAGGGTCAAAATTTCCTGAAGCTTTCTTT. Its protein reads: CASSYRTGSKFPEAFF.